This passage covers 29 T cell receptor beta chains from one sample sequenced in a study of blood T cell repertoires in COVID-19. Data came from immunoSEQ multiplex PCR; TCRdb stores just in-frame clones and leaves some out. This sample has approximately 110,000 clones, with 70% to 90% found just once. Sequenced input: peripheral blood. Receptors were obtained from a woman between 50 and 59 years old with acute or convalescent COVID-19.

V is TRBV7-2 and J is TRBJ1-2; maybe TRBD1 (6 bases). This CDR3 comprises 15 residues. V lost 1 base to trimming and J lost 3 bases, with 12 bases between them. Germline V lookup: CDR1 SGHTA, CDR2 FQGNSA. The CDR3 DNA is TGTGCCAGCAGCTTAGGAGCGCGGACAGACTATGGCTACACCTTC. This encodes CASSLGARTDYGYTF.

CDR3 protein: CASSSRQGPYEQYF. As DNA, the CDR3 is TGTGCCAGCAGCTCAAGACAGGGGCCCTACGAGCAGTACTTC. The chain is built from TRBV7-2 and TRBJ2-7; 8 bases agree with TRBD1. The V gene's germline CDR1 is SGHTA and CDR2 FQGNSA. The V gene end was trimmed by 4 bases and the J gene end by 2 bases; junction bases not matched to a gene: 4. This CDR3 is built from 14 residues.

The chain joins TRBV4-1 to TRBJ2-7, with a tentative D call TRBD2 (6 bases). Germline CDR1 MGHRA, CDR2 YSYEKL. The ends were cut back, 4 bases at V and 2 bases at J, with 21 bases in the middle. CDR3 length: 17 amino acids. The CDR3 DNA reads as TGCGCCAGCAGCCTCTCCCTGACGGGGGACCATCCCTACGAGCAGTACTTC. It encodes CASSLSLTGDHPYEQYF.

This rearrangement joins TRBV18 to TRBJ1-1, with D hard to call. This CDR3 is built from 16 residues. The V gene lost 0 bases and the J gene lost 3 bases, with 14 bases spanning the gap. Looked up from germline, CDR1 is KGHSH and CDR2 is LQKENI. In nucleotides, the CDR3 is TGTGCCAGCTCACCACCTAGTTCTCCCCTTCACACTGAAGCTTTCTTT. It yields the protein CASSPPSSPLHTEAFF. The full variable domain, rest sourced from reference TRBV18 and TRBJ1-1, is NAGVMQNPRHLVRRRGQEARLRCSPMKGHSHVYWYRQLPEEGLKFMVYLQKENIIDESGMPKERFSAEFPKEGPSILRIQQVVRGDSAAYFCASSPPSSPLHTEAFFGQGTRLTVV.

V and J are TRBV15 and TRBJ1-2; TRBD1 aligns across 7 bases. This CDR3 region has 13 residues. Germline V gives CDR1 LNHNV, CDR2 YYDKDF (reference sequence). V lost 5 bases, J lost 5 bases, and 5 bases stayed unmatched. The CDR3 DNA reads as TGTGCCACCAGCGTTGGGACAGATTATGGCTACACCTTC. This gives the protein CATSVGTDYGYTF.

V is TRBV11-3 and J is TRBJ2-3, with D perhaps matching TRBD1 (5 bases). The CDR3 length is 14 residues. Germline V gives CDR1 SGHNT, CDR2 YENEEA. The V and J ends lost 5 bases and 0 bases respectively, with 9 bases between them. Here the CDR3 DNA reads TGTGCCAGCAGCCGACAGAGCAGCACAGATACGCAGTATTTT. This gives the protein CASSRQSSTDTQYF. The full variable domain, its missing parts supplied by reference TRBV11-3 and TRBJ2-3, is EAGVVQSPRYKIIEKKQPVAFWCNPISGHNTLYWYLQNLGQGPELLIRYENEEAVDDSQLPKDRFSAERLKGVDSTLKIQPAELGDSAVYLCASSRQSSTDTQYFGPGTRLTVL.

The chain links TRBV6-5 to TRBJ1-2; perhaps TRBD1 as D (5 bases). V lost 5 bases, J lost 7 bases, and 17 bases lay in between. Germline loops: CDR1 MNHEY, CDR2 SVGAGI. The CDR3 is 14 residues long. CDR3 loop: CASSRRGERSGYTF. The CDR3, as DNA: TGTGCCAGCAGTCGACGGGGGGAGAGAAGTGGCTACACCTTC.

The CDR3: CASSLGQGAVTEKLFF. The CDR3 nucleotides read TGCGCCAGCAGCCTCGGACAGGGGGCCGTGACTGAAAAACTGTTTTTT. The V call is TRBV4-1, the J call TRBJ1-4; 11 positions match TRBD1. This CDR3 has 16 amino acids. V lost 4 bases and J lost 7; bases outside the gene matches: 8. Germline lookup yields CDR1 MGHRA and CDR2 YSYEKL.

The chain has TRBV2 and TRBJ1-2; D not certain. The CDR3 sequence is 13 residues long. Trimming stripped 4 bases from V and 0 bases from J, with 6 bases between. Germline V gene sequence: CDR1 SNHLY, CDR2 FYNNEI. The CDR3 loop is CASSGSSNYGYTF. The CDR3 coding sequence is TGTGCCAGCAGTGGGAGCTCTAACTATGGCTACACCTTC.

This chain joins TRBV6-5 and TRBJ2-7; the D gene is possibly TRBD1 (6 bases). There are 14 residues in the CDR3. V dropped 5 bases and J dropped 6 bases, with 17 bases sitting between them. CDR1 and CDR2 from the germline V gene are MNHEY and SVGAGI. DNA for the CDR3: TGTGCCAGCAGTATACAGGGTATTTCAGGCGAGCAGTACTTC. Its protein product is CASSIQGISGEQYF.

V usage is TRBV6-5 and J usage is TRBJ1-2; D might be TRBD1 (5 bases). Trimming stripped 0 bases from V and 4 bases from J, with 12 bases between. The CDR3 has 15 residues. The germline gives CDR1 MNHEY, CDR2 SVGAGI. The CDR3 region has the DNA TGTGCCAGCAGTTACTCGGCAGGGTATACCTATGGCTACACCTTC. Translating it yields CASSYSAGYTYGYTF.

V usage is TRBV11-2 and J usage is TRBJ2-3, with D perhaps TRBD2 (6 bases). The length of the CDR3 is 14 residues. V was pared by 1 base and J by 3 bases, with 8 bases between. Germline CDR1 is SGHAT and CDR2 is FQNNGV. CDR3 nucleotides: TGTGCCAGCAGCTTAGGACTAGTGACAGATACGCAGTATTTT. It is translated as CASSLGLVTDTQYF.

The rearrangement joins TRBV9 to TRBJ2-2; the match to TRBD2 covers 14 bases. This CDR3 region has 18 residues. Germline CDR1 reads SGDLS; CDR2 reads YYNGEE. The trim removed 3 bases at V and 4 bases at J, leaving 8 bases unmatched. CDR3 protein: CASSARGLAGAGTGELFF. In nucleotides, the CDR3 is TGTGCCAGCAGCGCGAGGGGACTAGCGGGGGCCGGCACCGGGGAGCTGTTTTTT.

The chain combines TRBV4-2 with TRBJ1-6; maybe TRBD1 (6 bases). There are 19 residues in the CDR3. Germline lookup yields CDR1 LGHNA and CDR2 YNFKEQ. V shed 1 base and J shed 9 bases, with 25 bases lying between them. The CDR3 DNA sequence: TGTGCCAGCAGCCAAGGGGTCGGCAGGGGCTCCCACTCGGGTTCACCCCTCCACTTT. Encoded protein: CASSQGVGRGSHSGSPLHF.

This clone was found a few times. V gene TRBV4-1 combines with J gene TRBJ2-7, with 9 bases identical to TRBD1. Unmatched junction bases numbered 11, after V lost 0 bases and J lost 5 bases. The CDR3 is 17 residues long. Germline CDR1 is MGHRA and CDR2 is YSYEKL. The CDR3 sequence is CASSQDSGQGPWNEQYF. The CDR3, as DNA: TGCGCCAGCAGCCAAGATTCGGGACAGGGTCCGTGGAACGAGCAGTACTTC.

The CDR3 DNA reads TGTGCCAGCAGTTCCTCCACTAGCCTCACAGATACGCAGTATTTT. Translation gives CASSSSTSLTDTQYF. V gene TRBV28 combines with J gene TRBJ2-3; perhaps TRBD2 as D (6 bases). CDR1 is MDHEN and CDR2 is SYDVKM in the germline V gene. The germline V and J ends were trimmed by 4 bases and 2 bases, with 13 bases remaining between them. The CDR3 has 15 amino acids.

The rearrangement uses TRBV19 and TRBJ2-1; 7 bases fit TRBD2. Germline V gene data show CDR1 as LNHDA and CDR2 as SQIVND (reference sequence). V was clipped by 3 bases and J by 0 bases; unmatched bases: 5. This CDR3 spans 16 amino acids. The CDR3 spells CASSIVREVSYNEQFF. Here the CDR3 DNA reads TGTGCCAGTAGTATTGTTCGGGAGGTCTCCTACAATGAGCAGTTCTTC. The entire variable domain, with the rest obtained from reference TRBV19 and TRBJ2-1, is as follows: DGGITQSPKYLFRKEGQNVTLSCEQNLNHDAMYWYRQDPGQGLRLIYYSQIVNDFQKGDIAEGYSVSREKKESFPLTVTSAQKNPTAFYLCASSIVREVSYNEQFFGPGTRLTVL.

The chain recombines TRBV6-1 with TRBJ1-5; the D gene is possibly TRBD1 (6 bases). The CDR3 is 15 amino acids. Per the germline V gene, CDR1 is MNHNS and CDR2 is SASEGT. The ends were cut back, 2 bases at V and 7 bases at J, with 15 bases in the middle. The CDR3 protein is CASSERDIGEQPQHF. CDR3 bases: TGTGCCAGCAGTGAAAGGGACATTGGGGAACAGCCCCAGCATTTT.

Only one count was recorded for this clone. The chain uses TRBV3-1 (or the pseudogene TRBV3-2) and TRBJ1-4; D remains unclear. The CDR3 totals 18 residues. V was shortened by 3 bases and J by 5 bases, with 22 bases between the two germline ends. The germline V gene has CDR1 LGHDT and CDR2 YNNKEL (reference sequence). The CDR3 region has the DNA TGTGCCAGCAGCCACCCCGTGCTGGCAGTCCTACTAAATGAAAAACTGTTTTTT. It encodes CASSHPVLAVLLNEKLFF.

V and J are TRBV3-1 (or the pseudogene TRBV3-2) and TRBJ2-7, with unresolved D. The CDR3 spans 16 residues. CDR1 is LGHDT, CDR2 YNNKEL, per germline (reference sequence). Trimming cost V 4 bases and J 2 bases, with 18 bases left between them. CDR3 loop: CASSPDGANPAYEQYF. DNA for the CDR3: TGTGCCAGCAGCCCAGACGGAGCCAACCCAGCCTACGAGCAGTACTTC.

This clone was observed a single time. The junction does not match germline at one end; this may be a read error. The rearrangement joins TRBV7-7 to TRBJ2-7, with 10 nucleotides matching TRBD1. The CDR3 runs 15 residues. CDR1 and CDR2 from the germline V gene are SSHAT and FNYEAQ (reference sequence). The CDR3, as DNA: TGTGCTAGCAGCCCTGGACAGGGGGGTTCCTACGAGCAGTACTTC. It is translated as CASSPGQGGSYEQYF.

This chain links TRBV7-8 with TRBJ2-3; the D gene is possibly TRBD1 (6 bases). The V end lost 1 base, the J end lost 2 bases, and 16 bases lay between the germline ends. This CDR3 region has 17 residues. Looked up from germline, CDR1 is SGHVS and CDR2 is FQNEAQ. The CDR3 here is CASSLEQGTLITDTQYF. CDR3 DNA sequence: TGTGCCAGCAGCTTAGAGCAAGGGACATTGATCACAGATACGCAGTATTTT. The full variable domain, rest sourced from reference TRBV7-8 and TRBJ2-3, is GAGVSQSPRYKVAKRGQDVALRCDPISGHVSLFWYQQALGQGPEFLTYFQNEAQLDKSGLPSDRFFAERPEGSVSTLKIQRTQQEDSAVYLCASSLEQGTLITDTQYFGPGTRLTVL.

The CDR3 DNA reads TGCGCCAGCAGTGCCGGGACTAGCGGCCAGACAGATACGCAGTATTTT. Its protein product is CASSAGTSGQTDTQYF. J is TRBJ2-3 and V is TRBV4-1; 11 positions match TRBD2. The CDR3 is 16 amino acids. Per the germline V gene, CDR1 is MGHRA and CDR2 is YSYEKL. J lost 3 bases, V lost 6 bases, and 8 bases had no gene match.

The gene calls are TRBV24-1 and TRBJ1-2; 8 nucleotides line up with TRBD1. The CDR3 is made up of 12 amino acids. The V gene end was trimmed by 11 bases and the J gene end by 8 bases; junction bases not matched to a gene: 9. Germline CDR1 is KGHDR and CDR2 is SFDVKD. CDR3 sequence: CAIRGQEGGYTF. Here the CDR3 DNA reads TGTGCCATCCGGGGACAGGAGGGGGGCTACACCTTC.

This sequence joins TRBV7-2 and TRBJ1-6; perhaps TRBD1 as D (6 bases). The CDR3 loop spans 17 amino acids. Germline V CDR1 and CDR2: SGHTA, FQGNSA. Trimming cost V 0 bases and J 1 base, with 10 bases left between them. CDR3 region: CASSLALDRSYNSPLHF. CDR3 bases: TGTGCCAGCAGCTTAGCGTTGGACAGATCCTATAATTCACCCCTCCACTTT.

The genes are TRBV4-1 and TRBJ2-1; a weak D match, TRBD2 (6 bases). CDR3 length: 16 residues. Trimming took off 6 bases at V and 3 bases at J, with 18 bases between the two ends. Germline V gives CDR1 MGHRA, CDR2 YSYEKL. The CDR3 DNA reads as TGCGCCAGCAGAGCTCGAGGAGGGGACTTCTACAATGAGCAGTTCTTC. Translation: CASRARGGDFYNEQFF.

The chain combines TRBV28 with TRBJ1-2; a possible D gene is TRBD1 (5 bases). V dropped 10 bases and J dropped 3 bases, with 18 bases sitting between them. The germline gives CDR1 MDHEN, CDR2 SYDVKM. The CDR3 totals 14 residues. The chain's CDR3 is CAIQSAGSDYGYTF. The CDR3 DNA sequence: TGTGCCATCCAGAGTGCAGGGTCTGACTATGGCTACACCTTC.

The chain is built from TRBV25-1 and TRBJ1-2; D may be TRBD1 (5 bases). Germline V gives CDR1 MGHDK, CDR2 SYGVNS. The V end was cut by 7 bases, the J end by 5 bases, with 17 bases between. The CDR3 totals 14 residues. The CDR3 here is CASTSKGEGYGYTF. Here the CDR3 DNA reads TGTGCCAGCACATCTAAAGGGGAAGGATATGGCTACACCTTC.

This sequence joins TRBV27 and TRBJ2-1; TRBD1 might be the D (5 bases). The V end lost 3 bases, the J end lost 5 bases, and 8 bases lay between the germline ends. Germline-derived CDR1 and CDR2 are MNHEY and SMNVEV (reference sequence). This CDR3 comprises 13 residues. DNA of the CDR3: TGTGCCAGCAGTTTCGACAGCAACAATGAGCAGTTCTTC. This encodes CASSFDSNNEQFF.